One sample yielded the 16 T cell receptor beta chains listed below, sequenced in a study of blood T cell repertoires in COVID-19. Profiled with immunoSEQ multiplex PCR; TCRdb holds only in-frame clones, not every one. Here the sample spans 200,000 to 250,000 clones, approximately 80% being singletons. Sequenced material: peripheral blood. The receptors were sampled from a woman at least 80 years old with active or convalescent COVID-19.

The chain employs TRBV2 and TRBJ1-2; 8 nucleotides line up with TRBD1. Unmatched junction bases numbered 9, after V lost 6 bases and J lost 0 bases. Germline CDR1 is SNHLY and CDR2 is FYNNEI. The CDR3 covers 16 residues. In DNA, the CDR3 is TGTGCCAGCAGCAGATTACAGGGGGTGGCTAACTATGGCTACACCTTC. Protein product: CASSRLQGVANYGYTF.

The chain recombines TRBV7-9 with TRBJ1-5, with D tentatively TRBD1 (6 bases). The CDR3 runs to 16 residues. Trimming took off 4 bases at V and 2 bases at J, with 15 bases between the two ends. Germline V gives CDR1 SEHNR, CDR2 FQNEAQ (reference sequence). CDR3 sequence: CASSYSRGSGNQPQHF. DNA for the CDR3: TGTGCCAGCAGCTACAGCAGGGGATCCGGCAATCAGCCCCAGCATTTT.

The chain employs TRBV7-2 and TRBJ2-7, with 11 positions matching TRBD2. Germline CDR1 and CDR2: SGHTA and FQGNSA. The length of the CDR3 is 17 residues. V was clipped by 7 bases and J by 3 bases; unmatched bases: 14. This chain's CDR3 is CASTPTPLAGAHYEQYF. CDR3 sequence (DNA): TGTGCCAGCACCCCGACTCCACTAGCGGGGGCCCACTACGAGCAGTACTTC.

This sequence joins TRBV18 and TRBJ2-1; possibly TRBD2 for D (5 bases). The CDR3 has 16 residues. The germline CDR1 and CDR2 sequences are KGHSH and LQKENI. V lost 0 bases to trimming and J lost 7 bases, with 16 bases between them. In DNA, the CDR3 is TGTGCCAGCTCACCACCGTCACTAGATTCTCGGAATGAGCAGTTCTTC. Its protein product is CASSPPSLDSRNEQFF.

V and J are TRBV5-1 and TRBJ2-1; TRBD1 matches at 9 bases. The CDR3 runs 15 residues. The germline V gene has CDR1 SGHRS and CDR2 YFSETQ. V was pared by 4 bases and J by 7 bases, with 9 bases of the junction left unmatched. CDR3 DNA: TGCGCCAGCAGCCTAACAGGGGGCTTATATAATGAGCAGTTCTTC. It translates to CASSLTGGLYNEQFF.

The chain couples TRBV10-3 to TRBJ2-7, with unresolved D. Trimming cost V 2 bases and J 4 bases, with 12 bases left between them. The CDR3 has 14 amino acids. Germline assignment: CDR1 ENHRY and CDR2 SYGVKD. The CDR3 DNA reads as TGTGCCATCAGTGAGCGGCCCTCTAGTTACGAGCAGTACTTC. Its protein is CAISERPSSYEQYF.

This chain uses TRBV14 with TRBJ2-7, with D possibly matching TRBD2 (6 bases). The CDR3 spans 13 residues. CDR1 and CDR2 from the germline V gene are SGHDN and FVKESK. V was clipped by 8 bases and J by 3 bases, with 14 bases between them. The CDR3 nucleotides read TGTGCCAGCGGGGGGATCACCGTCTACGAGCAGTACTTC. Translation: CASGGITVYEQYF.

The chain couples TRBV9 to TRBJ1-1; a possible D gene is TRBD1 (5 bases). Germline loops: CDR1 SGDLS, CDR2 YYNGEE. The CDR3 contains 12 residues. V lost 4 bases and J lost 11, with 15 bases in between. In DNA, the CDR3 is TGTGCCAGCAGCCCTCAAGGCAGGGCCGCTTTCTTT. Protein sequence: CASSPQGRAAFF.

The rearrangement joins TRBV7-3 to TRBJ2-1; 9 bases are shared with TRBD2. CDR1 SGHTA and CDR2 FQGTGA come from the germline V gene. The CDR3 is made up of 14 amino acids. J gave up 5 bases and V 4 bases, and 3 bases lay outside the gene matches. Here the CDR3 DNA reads TGTGCCAGCAGCTCCGGGACTAGCAACAATGAGCAGTTCTTC. This codes for CASSSGTSNNEQFF.

The J gene is TRBJ2-7, the V gene TRBV28, with 10 nucleotides matching TRBD1. V gave up 6 bases and J gave up 6 bases; unmatched junction bases: 5. The CDR3 has 13 amino acids. The germline V gene has CDR1 MDHEN and CDR2 SYDVKM. The DNA of the CDR3 is TGTGCCAGCAGAAGGACAGGGGGGTCCGAGCAGTACTTC. Amino acid sequence: CASRRTGGSEQYF. Complete variable domain (other parts from reference TRBV28 and TRBJ2-7): DVKVTQSSRYLVKRTGEKVFLECVQDMDHENMFWYRQDPGLGLRLIYFSYDVKMKEKGDIPEGYSVSREKKERFSLILESASTNQTSMYLCASRRTGGSEQYFGPGTRLTVT.

A note on this clone: Other DNA sequences in this sample translate to the same CDR3. V gene TRBV5-1 combines with J gene TRBJ1-2, with 7 nucleotides matching TRBD1. From germline, CDR1 is SGHRS and CDR2 YFSETQ. The CDR3 has 13 amino acids. Trimming took 3 bases from V and 2 from J; bases not matched to a gene: 1. CDR3 sequence: CASSSGQNYGYTF. The CDR3 nucleotides read TGCGCCAGCAGCTCGGGACAGAACTATGGCTACACCTTC.

The chain carries TRBV9 and TRBJ2-7, with D maybe TRBD2 (6 bases). This CDR3 region has 13 residues. Germline V gene data show CDR1 as SGDLS and CDR2 as YYNGEE. The V end was cut by 4 bases, the J end by 4 bases, with 12 bases between. The CDR3 sequence is CASSPRGAYEQYF. CDR3 nucleotide sequence: TGTGCCAGCAGCCCCCGCGGGGCGTACGAGCAGTACTTC.

The chain recombines TRBV29-1 with TRBJ1-1; 9 bases are a match to TRBD1. This CDR3 has 13 residues. The germline gives CDR1 SQVTM, CDR2 ANQGSEA. The V gene end was trimmed by 5 bases and the J gene end by 11 bases; junction bases not matched to a gene: 12. The CDR3 reads CSVSKRTGDGAFF. In DNA form, the CDR3 reads TGCAGCGTTTCGAAGCGGACAGGGGACGGGGCTTTCTTT. The variable domain in full, completed from reference TRBV29-1 and TRBJ1-1, reads SAVISQKPSRDICQRGTSLTIQCQVDSQVTMMFWYRQQPGQSLTLIATANQGSEATYESGFVIDKFPISRPNLTFSTLTVSNMSPEDSSIYLCSVSKRTGDGAFFGQGTRLTVV.

This clone was observed a handful of times. The chain is built from TRBV6-6 and TRBJ2-7; 10 bases are shared with TRBD1. Germline assignment: CDR1 MNHNY and CDR2 SVGAGI (reference sequence). This CDR3 is built from 15 residues. V lost 6 bases to trimming and J lost 2 bases; unmatched junction nucleotides: 7. This CDR3 is CASRTTGTGAYEQYF. In DNA, the CDR3 is TGTGCCAGCAGGACAACCGGGACAGGGGCCTACGAGCAGTACTTC.

V gene TRBV5-4 combines with J gene TRBJ2-1, with 9 bases that match TRBD2. The V segment lost 0 bases and the J segment 8 bases; nucleotides outside the gene matches: 6. Germline-derived CDR1 and CDR2 are SGHNT and YYREEE (reference sequence). This CDR3 region has 15 residues. CDR3 loop: CASSLDSGSIDEQFF. CDR3 coding DNA: TGTGCCAGCAGCTTGGATAGCGGGAGCATCGATGAGCAGTTCTTC.

The chain has TRBV5-1 and TRBJ1-4; TRBD1 matches at 8 bases. The germline gives CDR1 SGHRS, CDR2 YFSETQ. V shed 4 bases, J shed 13 bases, and the junction held 9 bases outside the gene matches. The CDR3 runs to 13 residues. The CDR3 region is CASSVDRGWGLFF. CDR3 coding DNA: TGCGCCAGCAGCGTTGACAGGGGTTGGGGACTGTTTTTT.